A selection of T cell receptor beta chains follows, all from one sample in a study of cytomegalovirus exposure and HLA in healthy donors. Some clones are missing from TCRdb's copy, which holds only in-frame ones; the method was immunoSEQ multiplex PCR. The table lists hundreds of thousands of clones, around three quarters of them singletons. Specimen: PBMCs. The receptor set was obtained from a man between 40 and 49 years old in good health and CMV-seronegative. The conserved cysteine and the conserved F or W are not part of the CDR3 here. Some rows have no size entry. The others give once, few or many, or a class for an expanded clone.

j_call: TRBJ2-1; clone_size: NA; v_call: TRBV5-6; cdr3_aa: ASSKHNEQF
j_call: TRBJ1-2; clone_size: NA; v_call: TRBV27; cdr3_aa: ASSFAGGRSYT
j_call: TRBJ1-4; clone_size: NA; v_call: TRBV2; cdr3_aa: ASSADRGWLNEKLF
j_call: TRBJ2-3; clone_size: NA; v_call: TRBV5-6; cdr3_aa: ASSPWTSGIDTQY
j_call: TRBJ2-1; clone_size: NA; v_call: TRBV7-3; cdr3_aa: ASSLQRGGLYNEQF
j_call: TRBJ2-1; clone_size: NA; v_call: TRBV27; cdr3_aa: ASSPGVRGSYNEQF
j_call: TRBJ1-1; clone_size: once; v_call: TRBV4-3; cdr3_aa: ASSQDTGNTEAF
j_call: TRBJ2-1; clone_size: NA; v_call: TRBV10-3; cdr3_aa: AIGWSGGKNERF
j_call: TRBJ2-2; clone_size: NA; v_call: TRBV7-2; cdr3_aa: ASSLNPTVNTGELF
j_call: TRBJ2-3; clone_size: NA; v_call: TRBV5-1; cdr3_aa: ASSRQVSTDTQY
j_call: TRBJ2-7; clone_size: NA; v_call: TRBV27; cdr3_aa: ASIFRARGSYEQY
j_call: TRBJ1-2; clone_size: NA; v_call: TRBV5-4; cdr3_aa: ASSFKGTNYGYT
j_call: TRBJ2-5; clone_size: NA; v_call: TRBV5-4; cdr3_aa: ASSSGQGGGQETQY
j_call: TRBJ1-5; clone_size: NA; v_call: TRBV5-4; cdr3_aa: ASSFQGSGQPQH
j_call: TRBJ2-3; clone_size: NA; v_call: TRBV11-2; cdr3_aa: ASSLFPGDTQY